One and the same sample provided the 23 T cell receptor beta chains below, sequenced in a study of blood T cell repertoires in COVID-19. TCRdb's copy holds only in-frame clones and misses some; the assay was immunoSEQ multiplex PCR. The table shows about 280,000 clones, with roughly 90% occurring only once. The material sequenced was PBMCs or T cells enriched from blood (not recorded which). These receptors were collected from a woman between 25 and 40 years old who had recovered from COVID-19.

The chain uses TRBV7-6 and TRBJ2-1; D is perhaps TRBD1 (5 bases). V shed 6 bases and J shed 6 bases, with 12 bases lying between them. The germline CDR1 and CDR2 sequences are SGHVS and FNYEAQ. The CDR3 runs 13 residues. CDR3 protein: CASRASGANEQFF. The CDR3, as DNA: TGTGCCAGCAGGGCAAGTGGGGCCAATGAGCAGTTCTTC.

This chain links TRBV7-8 with TRBJ1-1; the D gene is possibly TRBD1 (5 bases). From germline, CDR1 is SGHVS and CDR2 FQNEAQ. Deletions cut 5 bases from V and 4 bases from J, with 17 bases between. The CDR3 contains 15 residues. CDR3 coding DNA: TGTGCCAGCAGCCCATGGGGGGGGATAGTCACTGAAGCTTTCTTT. This encodes CASSPWGGIVTEAFF.

V usage is TRBV28 and J usage is TRBJ2-1; D ambiguous. CDR3 length equals 19 residues. The germline V and J ends were trimmed by 2 bases and 0 bases, with 20 bases remaining between them. Germline V gene sequence: CDR1 MDHEN, CDR2 SYDVKM. CDR3 protein: CASSLISSRFLSSYNEQFF. DNA for the CDR3: TGTGCCAGCAGTTTAATCTCTTCTCGTTTCCTAAGCTCCTACAATGAGCAGTTCTTC.

The genes are TRBV3-1 (or the pseudogene TRBV3-2) and TRBJ2-1; 8 nucleotides align to TRBD2. The V gene's germline CDR1 is LGHDT and CDR2 YNNKEL (reference sequence). J lost 4 bases, V lost 4 bases, and 15 bases had no gene match. The CDR3 is 18 amino acids. CDR3 coding DNA: TGTGCCAGCAGCCGACACCCGGGACTAGGGAGCCTTTACAATGAGCAGTTCTTC. Translation gives CASSRHPGLGSLYNEQFF.

The chain combines TRBV15 with TRBJ2-7; the D is unclear. The CDR3 covers 13 residues. Germline lookup yields CDR1 LNHNV and CDR2 YYDKDF (reference sequence). Trimming took off 1 base at V and 2 bases at J, with 6 bases between the two ends. The CDR3 bases are TGTGCCACCAGCAGAGGTAGCACCTACGAGCAGTACTTC. Translated: CATSRGSTYEQYF.

The chain combines TRBV19 with TRBJ1-5; 10 nucleotides agree with TRBD1. CDR3 length equals 15 residues. The V segment lost 7 bases and the J segment 7 bases; nucleotides outside the gene matches: 10. Germline CDR1 is LNHDA and CDR2 is SQIVND (reference sequence). The CDR3 sequence is CASKGEAGQGQPQHF. The CDR3 region has the DNA TGTGCCAGTAAAGGGGAAGCGGGACAGGGGCAGCCCCAGCATTTT. The full variable domain, with the rest looked up from reference TRBV19 and TRBJ1-5, is DGGITQSPKYLFRKEGQNVTLSCEQNLNHDAMYWYRQDPGQGLRLIYYSQIVNDFQKGDIAEGYSVSREKKESFPLTVTSAQKNPTAFYLCASKGEAGQGQPQHFGDGTRLSIL.

The rearrangement joins TRBV7-8 to TRBJ1-5, with D maybe TRBD1 (5 bases). This CDR3 has 16 amino acids. V dropped 2 bases and J dropped 5 bases, with 16 bases sitting between them. Per germline, CDR1 SGHVS and CDR2 FQNEAQ. The CDR3 DNA is TGTGCCAGCAGCTTAACCCTCAGCAGGGCGGATCAGCCCCAGCATTTT. It yields the protein CASSLTLSRADQPQHF.

This clone has only a few counts. The genes are TRBV27 and TRBJ1-1, with TRBD1 matching 11 bases. Germline CDR1 MNHEY, CDR2 SMNVEV (reference sequence). The CDR3 contains 18 residues. Trimming removed 2 bases from V and 4 bases from J; junction bases left unmatched: 12. The CDR3 is CASSLMTHMDRGPTEAFF. CDR3 DNA sequence: TGTGCCAGCAGTTTAATGACCCACATGGACAGGGGGCCCACTGAAGCTTTCTTT.

The CDR3 region has the DNA TGTGCCAGCAGCTTAAGGACACCTGGGGCCAACGTCCTGACTTTC. As protein: CASSLRTPGANVLTF. The chain couples TRBV11-3 to TRBJ2-6, with D tentatively TRBD1 (5 bases). V was clipped by 2 bases and J by 2 bases, with 7 bases between them. CDR1 SGHNT and CDR2 YENEEA come from the germline V gene. The CDR3 length is 15 residues.

This clone was observed a few times. The J gene is TRBJ1-2, the V gene TRBV19; 9 bases fit TRBD1. With 5 bases clipped from V and 4 bases from J, the junction kept 17 bases outside the gene matches. There are 18 residues in the CDR3. Germline-derived CDR1 and CDR2 are LNHDA and SQIVND (reference sequence). This chain's CDR3 is CASSLRPGQGAYRYGYTF. In nucleotides, the CDR3 is TGTGCCAGTAGTTTACGACCGGGACAGGGCGCTTACCGCTATGGCTACACCTTC.

This sequence joins TRBV10-2 and TRBJ1-5; the D gene is possibly TRBD1 (6 bases). This CDR3 is built from 15 residues. CDR1 is WSHSY, CDR2 SAAADI, per germline. Trimming took off 5 bases at V and 1 base at J, with 12 bases between the two ends. The CDR3 coding sequence is TGCGCCAGCAGTAGGACAGCCGGAAGCAATCAGCCCCAGCATTTT. This sequence encodes CASSRTAGSNQPQHF.

J is TRBJ1-1 and V is TRBV6-5; 8 bases are shared with TRBD1. After removal of 5 bases from V and 1 base from J, the junction contained 6 bases not matched to a gene. CDR3 length: 15 residues. From germline, CDR1 is MNHEY and CDR2 SVGAGI. The chain's CDR3 is CASSPRTGWNTEAFF. CDR3 in DNA: TGTGCCAGCAGTCCTCGGACAGGGTGGAACACTGAAGCTTTCTTT.

This clone was observed a handful of times. This chain uses TRBV5-6 with TRBJ1-3; no firm D call. The CDR3 has 14 amino acids. With 1 base removed from V and 5 bases from J, the gap between germline ends came to 10 bases. The germline V gene has CDR1 SGHDT and CDR2 YYEEEE. CDR3 coding DNA: TGTGCCAGCAGCTTGAATGGGAGGCGAAACACCATATATTTT. Protein product: CASSLNGRRNTIYF.

The chain has TRBV7-9 and TRBJ2-7; weak D call: TRBD2 (5 bases). The CDR3 is 17 amino acids. Trimming stripped 4 bases from V and 0 bases from J, with 19 bases between. Per germline, CDR1 SEHNR and CDR2 FQNEAQ (reference sequence). The CDR3 DNA reads TGTGCCAGCAGCTCATCCTCCGGGCTAGCTATCTCCTACGAGCAGTACTTC. Protein: CASSSSSGLAISYEQYF.

J is TRBJ2-5 and V is TRBV6-1; the D gene is possibly TRBD1 (5 bases). Trimming removed 1 base from V and 1 base from J, with 19 bases in between. The CDR3 contains 18 residues. CDR1 and CDR2 (germline): MNHNS, SASEGT. The CDR3 reads CASSEEAVGVALQETQYF. DNA of the CDR3: TGTGCCAGCAGTGAAGAGGCGGTAGGGGTTGCCCTCCAAGAGACCCAGTACTTC.

The chain couples TRBV11-2 to TRBJ2-7, with D hard to call. The ends were cut back, 1 base at V and 2 bases at J, with 6 bases in the middle. Looked up from germline, CDR1 is SGHAT and CDR2 is FQNNGV. The CDR3 totals 13 residues. CDR3 DNA: TGTGCCAGCAGCTTAGTAAAAACCTACGAGCAGTACTTC. This sequence encodes CASSLVKTYEQYF.

The chain links TRBV2 to TRBJ1-1, with D unclear. Germline CDR1 reads SNHLY; CDR2 reads FYNNEI. The V gene lost 7 bases and the J gene lost 1 base, with 16 bases spanning the gap. This CDR3 is built from 15 residues. CDR3 in amino acids: CASTIQAAGNTEAFF. CDR3 nucleotide sequence: TGTGCCAGCACTATCCAGGCCGCGGGGAACACTGAAGCTTTCTTT.

The rearrangement joins TRBV6-1 to TRBJ1-1, with 8 bases aligning to TRBD1. CDR1 is MNHNS, CDR2 SASEGT, per germline. V was pared by 0 bases and J by 0 bases, with 6 bases of the junction left unmatched. The CDR3 extends over 17 amino acids. The chain's CDR3 is CASSEAPLQGVNTEAFF. CDR3 nucleotide sequence: TGTGCCAGCAGTGAAGCCCCTCTACAGGGGGTGAACACTGAAGCTTTCTTT.

This chain links TRBV9 with TRBJ1-5; the D is unclear. The V gene's germline CDR1 is SGDLS and CDR2 YYNGEE. V was trimmed by 4 bases and J by 0 bases, leaving 8 bases between them. The CDR3 sequence is 14 residues long. The CDR3 region has the DNA TGTGCCAGCAGCAGAGGGAATAGCAATCAGCCCCAGCATTTT. It codes for CASSRGNSNQPQHF.

The V gene is TRBV4-3, the J gene TRBJ2-5, with 9 bases matching TRBD2. V trimming: 0 bases; J trimming: 3 bases; junction bases outside the gene matches: 11. The CDR3 sequence is 18 residues long. Germline-derived CDR1 and CDR2 are LGHNA and YSLEER. In DNA, the CDR3 is TGCGCCAGCAGCCAAGAGGCGGGGGGGAATCCTTCCGAAGAGACCCAGTACTTC. Its translation: CASSQEAGGNPSEETQYF.

The CDR3 sequence is CASSASGSRETQYF. The CDR3 region has the DNA TGTGCCAGCAGCGCCTCGGGGTCAAGGGAGACCCAGTACTTC. J is TRBJ2-5 and V is TRBV9; D might be TRBD2 (5 bases). Germline V gene data show CDR1 as SGDLS and CDR2 as YYNGEE. Deletions cut 3 bases from V and 5 bases from J, with 14 bases between. There are 14 residues in the CDR3.

With respect to this clone: The identical CDR3 is also encoded by other nucleotide sequences in the sample. This chain uses TRBV9 with TRBJ2-7; 7 bases match TRBD1. The V gene's germline CDR1 is SGDLS and CDR2 YYNGEE. The CDR3 runs to 14 residues. Trimming cost V 0 bases and J 2 bases; bases outside gene matches: 2. The CDR3 DNA follows: TGTGCCAGCAGCGTAGGTGGACAGGCCTACGAGCAGTACTTC. It translates to CASSVGGQAYEQYF. The full variable domain, rest sourced from reference TRBV9 and TRBJ2-7, is DSGVTQTPKHLITATGQRVTLRCSPRSGDLSVYWYQQSLDQGLQFLIQYYNGEERAKGNILERFSAQQFPDLHSELNLSSLELGDSALYFCASSVGGQAYEQYFGPGTRLTVT.

The V gene is TRBV29-1, the J gene TRBJ2-1; 8 bases line up with TRBD1. CDR1 and CDR2 (germline): SQVTM, ANQGSEA. V lost 1 base and J lost 5; bases outside the gene matches: 7. The CDR3 length is 15 residues. As DNA, the CDR3 is TGCAGCGTTGAAGGGCTGGGGACAGGCGACAATGAGCAGTTCTTC. Residues: CSVEGLGTGDNEQFF.